This T cell receptor beta chain was retrieved from a study of blood T cell repertoires in COVID-19. Whole-study context: Sites across the United States, Italy and Spain contributed samples from acute and convalescent COVID-19. PBMCs, B-cell-depleted T cells, or T cells provided the cDNA or gDNA that made up the material.

V gave up 5 bases and J gave up 1 base, with 14 bases separating them. Germline values: CDR1 ENHRY, CDR2 SYGVKD. This CDR3 has 15 residues. Authors' methods: Amplification of reference gene primers was used by the study to estimate nucleated cell counts. Data came from immunoSEQ multiplex PCR; TCRdb stores just in-frame clones and leaves some out. V and J calls and clone size are given by that table; D and trimming were obtained from the DNA. Altogether 150,000 or so clones are present, about four fifths being singletons, with the ten largest covering under 5%. Sequencing used peripheral blood. The sequence derives from a woman in her sixties or seventies with acute or convalescent COVID-19. This chain joins TRBV10-3 and TRBJ2-5; possibly TRBD1 for D (6 bases). Written as DNA, the CDR3 is TGTGCCATCAGTTTAGGACAGCCGTCCCAAGAGACCCAGTACTTC. Its protein product is CAISLGQPSQETQYF.